The present TCR beta chain was sequenced within a study of graft-versus-host responses after intestinal transplantation (dated by TCRdb to about 2021). Regarding the research as a whole: The transplants that recipients got were multivisceral, liver-intestinal, or isolated intestinal. All recipients received anti-thymocyte globulin induction followed by maintenance tacrolimus and steroids for approximately 3 years. After intestinal transplantation, graft-versus-host and host-versus-graft alloreactive T cell clones in the graft, circulation and bone marrow were tracked using bulk TCR-beta CDR3 sequencing. Alloreactive clones were identified by sequencing pre-transplant mixed lymphocyte reaction products and comparing them with unstimulated pre-transplant donor and recipient T cells. The cohort enrolled 20 to 25 intestinal transplant recipients including one retransplant, and a few patients lacking pretransplant specimens were excluded. Donor T cell macrochimerism was defined as a peak of at least 4% donor T cells among recipient peripheral blood mononuclear cells. Rather than being sequenced by the commercial service, samples from a few later patients were sequenced in-house on an Illumina MiSeq and processed with MiXCR. Results and caveats for the whole study, not just this receptor: In patients with donor T cell macrochimerism, the allografts had high GvH to HvG T cell clonal ratios. Conclusions were limited by the relatively low number and heterogeneity of intestinal transplant patients. Peak levels of circulating GvH clones were associated with declines in HvG clones early after transplant. GvH clones were found in recipient bone marrow, and some of the GvH clones appeared earlier in ileal mucosa or blood, which is consistent with an intestinal mucosal origin.

The time point label corresponds to: cells obtained before transplantation from donor or recipient. CD3+CD4+ and CD3+CD8+ populations were FACS-sorted from unstimulated pre-transplant donor and recipient cells taken from spleen or lymph nodes. Libraries came from the immunoSEQ multiplex PCR assay. For most patients, genomic DNA was isolated using the Qiagen DNeasy Blood and Tissue Kit and was shipped frozen to Adaptive Biotechnologies for TCR sequencing. Adaptive Biotechnologies carried out high-throughput TCR-beta CDR3 sequencing of genomic DNA for most patients. Per the original workflow: TCR sequencing data for roughly 17 patients were retrieved from Adaptive's ImmunoSEQ software; a few other patients were processed with MiXCR and VDJtools. To correct CD4 versus CD8 sorting errors, sequences present in both subsets at a frequency ratio below 5:1 were removed. CDR3 nucleotide sequences shared between donor and recipient were removed because the origin of such sequences could not be assigned. Alloreactive clones required at least 2-fold expansion over unstimulated cells and minimum CFSE-low frequency of 0.002% (template counts) or 0.001% (read counts). Mappable clones were those detected in sequenced pre-transplant spleen, lymph node, or MLR CFSE-low populations of the donor or recipient. Cumulative frequency of alloreactive clones was calculated as a percentage of all sequences weighted by copy number. Entries here come from immuneACCESS through TCRdb and include only in-frame sequences with V and J called. Some clones fail to appear in such tables; in the studies checked, an unresolved V gene covers under half of the shortfall, and the cause of the remainder is unknown. That table is the source of V, J and clone size, and D and trimming were worked out from the DNA. In this sample the table shows tens of thousands of clones, about 94% of which occur a single time. 21% of the sample is in the top ten clones.

Concerning this clone: The antigen this receptor binds is unknown. The input lacks base qualities; no much larger clone sits a single base away.

This sequence was found in a human donor who was the organ donor for an intestinal transplant. The sample consisted of unstimulated CD8+ T cells sorted from spleen or lymph node cells, taken before transplant.

CDR3 loop: CASSFQGRNNEKLFF. The nucleotide sequence is TGTGCCAGCAGTTTCCAGGGACGGAATAATGAAAAACTGTTTTTT. The chain employs TRBV28 and TRBJ1-4; perhaps TRBD1 is the D gene, with 5 bases matching. From the cysteine through the phenylalanine, the CDR3 covers 15 amino acids. This entry keeps only the CDR3 DNA: 45 bases, framed from base 1. As encoded in the germline V gene, CDR1 is MDHEN while CDR2 is SYDVKM. Relative to germline, V is 3 bases shorter and J is 4 bases shorter, with 12 bases between their ends.